The 8 T cell receptor beta chains listed next were all sequenced from one sample in a study of cytotoxic CD8 clonotypes in ibrutinib-treated CLL. Libraries were prepared by immunoSEQ multiplex PCR; TCRdb keeps only in-frame clonotypes and omits some of them. The table has about 160,000 clones, about 84% seen once; the top ten hold about 4.3%. Material: PBMCs, obtained after 24 months of ibrutinib treatment. All receptors derive from a human donor with chronic lymphocytic leukemia.

The chain uses TRBV7-2 and TRBJ2-7; D is ambiguous. Germline-derived CDR1 and CDR2 are SGHTA and FQGNSA. This CDR3 comprises 13 residues. The germline V and J ends were trimmed by 5 bases and 0 bases, with 8 bases remaining between them. This CDR3 reads CASSNTNSYEQYF. The CDR3 bases are TGTGCCAGCAGCAATACTAACTCCTACGAGCAGTACTTC.

The genes are TRBV29-1 and TRBJ2-5; 11 bases map to TRBD2. CDR3 length equals 16 residues. Germline trimming cut 2 bases from V and 2 bases from J; bases unmatched to any gene: 7. The germline V gene encodes CDR1 SQVTM and CDR2 ANQGSEA. The CDR3 DNA reads TGCAGCGTTGAAAACATCGGGACTAGCGGACAAGAGACCCAGTACTTC. Its translation is CSVENIGTSGQETQYF. The full variable domain, completed using reference TRBV29-1 and TRBJ2-5, is SAVISQKPSRDICQRGTSLTIQCQVDSQVTMMFWYRQQPGQSLTLIATANQGSEATYESGFVIDKFPISRPNLTFSTLTVSNMSPEDSSIYLCSVENIGTSGQETQYFGPGTRLLVL.

The gene calls are TRBV19 and TRBJ2-2, with TRBD1 matching 9 bases. CDR1 is LNHDA and CDR2 is SQIVND in the germline V gene (reference sequence). V was pared by 3 bases and J by 5 bases, with 7 bases of the junction left unmatched. CDR3 length: 16 residues. In DNA, the CDR3 is TGTGCCAGTAGTATTTCCGGGACAGGGCGTACCGGGGAGCTGTTTTTT. Translated, it gives CASSISGTGRTGELFF.

The chain couples TRBV28 to TRBJ2-2; TRBD2 matches 8 bases. Trimming at V came to 7 bases and at J to 5 bases, leaving 6 bases not matched to a gene. The V gene's germline CDR1 is MDHEN and CDR2 SYDVKM. This CDR3 has 14 residues. CDR3 bases: TGTGCCAGCATCACGGGAGGGAGAACCGGGGAGCTGTTTTTT. The encoded protein is CASITGGRTGELFF.

The chain has TRBV29-1 and TRBJ2-2; D is uncertain. The length of the CDR3 is 14 residues. The V gene lost 3 bases and the J gene lost 6 bases, with 14 bases spanning the gap. Looked up from germline, CDR1 is SQVTM and CDR2 is ANQGSEA. The CDR3 nucleotides read TGCAGCGTTGAGACATTTTTGGAATCCGGGGAGCTGTTTTTT. Translated, it gives CSVETFLESGELFF.

The J gene is TRBJ1-4, the V gene TRBV10-2; TRBD1 might be the D (5 bases). The CDR3 spans 15 residues. The germline V and J ends were trimmed by 3 bases and 8 bases, with 16 bases remaining between them. CDR1 WSHSY and CDR2 SAAADI come from the germline V gene. Written as DNA, the CDR3 is TGCGCCAGCAGTGATTCGGGGGGAAGAGGGGAAAAACTGTTTTTT. Translation: CASSDSGGRGEKLFF.

CDR3: CASSQGDRADGYTF. DNA of the CDR3: TGTGCCAGCAGCCAAGGGGACAGGGCGGATGGCTACACCTTC. The genes are TRBV4-2 and TRBJ1-2; 9 positions agree with TRBD1. The CDR3 is made up of 14 amino acids. Trimming took 1 base from V and 6 from J; bases not matched to a gene: 3. From germline, CDR1 is LGHNA and CDR2 YNFKEQ.

This rearrangement joins TRBV5-4 to TRBJ1-4; D may be TRBD1 (5 bases). The CDR3 has 19 amino acids. Trimming cost V 2 bases and J 0 bases, with 20 bases left between them. Germline CDR1 reads SGHNT; CDR2 reads YYREEE (reference sequence). The CDR3 is CASSFVGGDGLATNEKLFF. The CDR3 bases are TGTGCCAGCAGCTTCGTTGGTGGGGACGGCCTTGCAACTAATGAAAAACTGTTTTTT.